Described below is a single T cell receptor (beta chain) sequence and its context. What it binds is unknown. Germline-derived CDR1 and CDR2 are SQVTM and ANQGSEA. There are 11 residues in the CDR3. The germline V and J ends were trimmed by 4 bases and 8 bases, with 11 bases remaining between them. Isolation per sample recovered at least 6 million PBMCs. The data originate from a study of blood T cells in healthy people across ages. Sample-barcoded 5' priming and a J-beta primer mix drove a second PCR of 7 to 11 cycles. Every cDNA was tagged by a template-switch adaptor with 12 random nucleotides. In TCRdb, the 5' RACE reads were re-called with MiXCR into one record per CDR3 protein. The sample comprises roughly 720,000 distinct CDR3 sequences, about 55% of which are singletons, and under 50% rests with the top ten. Study-level results: It was the long-lived donors that had more naive CD4+ cells and higher diversity than aged donors. One million T cells yielded diversity estimates that were considered underestimates.

This chain joins TRBV29-1 and TRBJ1-1; D not resolved. The receptor's source is an elderly man in good health. Sequencing used blood. CDR3 residues: CSVVGPPEAFF. The CDR3 DNA follows: TGCAGCGTTGTCGGACCACCAGAAGCTTTCTTT.